These T cell receptor beta chains were read from a single sample in a study of T cell repertoires in cytomegalovirus infection. TCRdb reanalysed the reads using MiXCR and keeps one entry per CDR3 protein. The table has just under 550,000 distinct CDR3 sequences, about 26% seen once. Sequenced input: PBMCs. These TCRs come from a human donor in good health (CMV status not recorded). Some clones in this sample may be carry-over from other donors' samples. Both conserved end residues are part of each CDR3. The order of the fields is J gene, clone size, V gene, D gene, CDR3 protein, CDR3 DNA. D genes are given only for firm matches. Clone size is not always given. Where it is, it says once, few, many or a class for expanded clones.

>TRBJ1-2|few|TRBV27|TRBD1
CASSLSWTGCCSGYTF
TGTGCCAGCAGTTTATCTTGGACAGGTTGCTGTTCTGGCTACACCTTC
>TRBJ2-1|NA|TRBV6-2/TRBV6-3|TRBD2
CASLKRGLAGNEQFF
TGTGCCAGCCTAAAGAGGGGCCTAGCGGGGAATGAGCAGTTCTTC
>TRBJ1-3|NA|TRBV12-3/TRBV12-4|NA
CASSFGQSGNTIYF
TGTGCCAGCAGTTTTGGACAATCTGGAAACACCATATATTTT
>TRBJ2-3|NA|TRBV2|NA
CASSVLEDTDTQYF
TGTGCCAGCAGTGTTCTGGAGGACACAGATACGCAGTATTTT
>TRBJ1-5|few|TRBV27|NA
CASSPTRTFIQPQHF
TGTGCCAGCAGTCCAACCCGGACATTTATTCAGCCCCAGCATTTT
>TRBJ1-4|NA|TRBV7-9|NA
CASSHPRGSVRKSEKLFF
TGTGCCAGCAGCCACCCTCGGGGGTCAGTGAGAAAAAGTGAAAAACTGTTTTTT
>TRBJ2-3|NA|TRBV2|NA
CASSELDPYTDTQYF
TGTGCCAGCAGTGAACTAGACCCCTACACAGATACGCAGTATTTT
>TRBJ1-5|NA|TRBV6-2/TRBV6-3|NA
CASSYSSWGFQPQHF
TGTGCCAGCAGTTACTCGAGTTGGGGATTTCAGCCCCAGCATTTT
>TRBJ2-1|many|TRBV7-6|TRBD2
CASSLGAVATSGFEQFF
TGTGCCAGCAGCTTAGGGGCCGTCGCGACTAGCGGCTTTGAGCAGTTCTTC
>TRBJ2-6|few|TRBV6-1|NA
CASRPTGGDLTWANVLTF
TGTGCCAGCAGGCCTACGGGGGGCGATTTAACATGGGCCAACGTCCTGACTTTC
>TRBJ1-1|NA|TRBV12-3/TRBV12-4|NA
CASSWKVNTEAFF
TGTGCCAGCAGTTGGAAAGTGAACACTGAAGCTTTCTTT
>TRBJ2-1|NA|TRBV3-1|NA
CASSPEHSPGPYNEQFF
TGTGCCAGCAGCCCAGAACATTCCCCAGGGCCGTACAATGAGCAGTTCTTC
>TRBJ1-2|NA|TRBV12-3/TRBV12-4|TRBD1
CASSRSRTGRDGNGYTF
TGTGCCAGCAGCCGATCAAGGACAGGGAGGGATGGCAATGGCTACACCTTC
>TRBJ2-2|many|TRBV19|NA
CASSIHPNTGELFF
TGTGCCAGTAGTATACACCCGAACACCGGGGAGCTGTTTTTT
>TRBJ2-5|few|TRBV7-3|NA
CASSPIGADQETQYF
TGTGCCAGCAGCCCCATCGGGGCGGATCAAGAGACCCAGTACTTC
>TRBJ2-1|few|TRBV5-1|TRBD1
CASSSRQGIGDEQFF
TGCGCCAGCAGCTCAAGACAGGGGATCGGGGATGAGCAGTTCTTC
>TRBJ1-5|NA|TRBV12-3/TRBV12-4|NA
CASNLARGGNQPQHF
TGTGCCAGCAACCTCGCTCGAGGGGGGAATCAGCCCCAGCATTTT
>TRBJ2-7|NA|TRBV7-2|TRBD1
CASSKGQGAHEQYF
TGTGCCAGCAGCAAGGGACAGGGGGCGCACGAGCAGTACTTC
>TRBJ2-1|many|TRBV7-2|TRBD1
CASSLAGTGDNEQFF
TGTGCCAGCAGCTTAGCCGGGACAGGTGACAATGAGCAGTTCTTC
>TRBJ2-1|NA|TRBV28|NA
CASGPSRGRQDNEQFF
TGTGCCAGCGGACCCTCCCGGGGCCGACAGGACAATGAGCAGTTCTTC
>TRBJ1-5|NA|TRBV7-6|NA
CASSPQGSSSNQPQHF
TGTGCCAGCAGCCCCCAGGGTTCGAGTAGCAATCAGCCCCAGCATTTT
>TRBJ2-3|many|TRBV7-2|NA
CASSLVSRLSTDTQYF
TGTGCCAGCAGCTTAGTTTCTCGACTGAGCACAGATACGCAGTATTTT
>TRBJ1-2|NA|TRBV12-3/TRBV12-4|TRBD1
CASSLAQGLGVYGYTF
TGTGCCAGCAGTTTGGCACAGGGGTTAGGGGTCTATGGCTACACCTTC
>TRBJ1-4|NA|TRBV3-1|NA
CASSPAGHTTNEKLFF
TGTGCCAGCAGCCCCGCAGGGCACACGACTAATGAAAAACTGTTTTTT
>TRBJ1-5|NA|TRBV7-9|NA
CASSLGISNQPQHF
TGTGCCAGCAGCTTAGGAATTAGCAATCAGCCCCAGCATTTT
>TRBJ2-2|once|TRBV9|NA
CASTVRGAGELFF
TGTGCCAGCACCGTTCGAGGGGCCGGGGAGCTGTTTTTT
>TRBJ2-3|few|TRBV5-4|TRBD2
CASSAGRGRGGDTQYF
TGTGCCAGCAGCGCAGGAAGGGGCCGCGGGGGAGATACGCAGTATTTT
>TRBJ1-1|few|TRBV12-3/TRBV12-4|TRBD1
CASSPAGGRNTEAFF
TGTGCCAGCAGTCCAGCAGGGGGCCGGAACACTGAAGCTTTCTTT
>TRBJ1-5|many|TRBV7-2|NA
CASSLVAGKYSNQPQHF
TGTGCCAGCAGCTTAGTTGCGGGAAAGTATAGCAATCAGCCCCAGCATTTT
>TRBJ1-6|many|TRBV7-3|TRBD1
CASSLHRGQSPLHF
TGTGCCAGCAGCTTGCACAGGGGGCAGTCACCCCTCCACTTT
>TRBJ2-2|many|TRBV12-3/TRBV12-4|NA
CASSFRGELFF
TGTGCCAGCAGTTTTAGGGGGGAGCTGTTTTTT
>TRBJ2-1|many|TRBV7-2|TRBD2
CASSFRPSGQNNEQFF
TGTGCCAGCAGCTTTCGGCCTAGCGGGCAAAACAATGAGCAGTTCTTC
>TRBJ1-5|few|TRBV7-2|TRBD1
CASSLVAGGIQPQHF
TGTGCCAGCAGCTTAGTTGCAGGGGGCATTCAGCCCCAGCATTTT
>TRBJ1-1|many|TRBV7-8|NA
CASRLPRDMEMNTEAFF
TGTGCCAGCAGACTACCCCGGGACATGGAAATGAACACTGAAGCTTTCTTT
>TRBJ1-5|few|TRBV6-1|TRBD1
CASSNYAGGKPQHF
TGTGCCAGCAGCAATTACGCAGGGGGAAAGCCCCAGCATTTT
>TRBJ1-3|NA|TRBV5-6|TRBD1
CASRGTANSGNTIYF
TGTGCCAGCAGGGGGACAGCCAACTCTGGAAACACCATATATTTT
>TRBJ2-7|NA|TRBV10-2|TRBD2
CASSESKLAGGRENEQYF
TGCGCCAGCAGTGAGTCGAAATTAGCGGGAGGGCGGGAAAACGAGCAGTACTTC
>TRBJ1-5|NA|TRBV7-8|NA
CASSLGAGEEVQPQHF
TGTGCCAGCAGCTTAGGTGCGGGGGAGGAGGTTCAGCCCCAGCATTTT
>TRBJ2-3|NA|TRBV7-2|TRBD2
CASSRGSGRASTQYF
TGTGCCAGCAGCCGGGGATCCGGGAGGGCCTCTACGCAGTATTTT
>TRBJ2-1|NA|TRBV10-2|NA
CASIVFQGGSEQFF
TGCGCCAGCATCGTTTTTCAAGGTGGATCGGAGCAGTTCTTC
>TRBJ2-5|NA|TRBV7-9|NA
CASTGREETQYF
TGTGCCAGCACCGGGCGAGAGGAGACCCAGTACTTC
>TRBJ2-7|NA|TRBV19|NA
CASSPGLSSYEQYF
TGTGCCAGTAGTCCAGGCCTTAGCTCCTACGAGCAGTACTTC
>TRBJ2-7|many|TRBV7-6|TRBD1
CASSLERTGLSYEQYF
TGTGCCAGCAGCTTAGAGCGGACAGGGCTCTCCTACGAGCAGTACTTC
>TRBJ2-3|few|TRBV20-1|TRBD2
CSASPSGSSDTQYF
TGCAGTGCTAGCCCTAGCGGGAGCTCAGATACGCAGTATTTT
>TRBJ2-7|few|TRBV6-2/TRBV6-3|TRBD1
CASSERQGGEQYF
TGTGCCAGCAGTGAGAGACAGGGGGGCGAGCAGTACTTC
>TRBJ2-1|NA|TRBV20-1|TRBD2
CSASAGTSENEQFF
TGCAGTGCGTCTGCCGGGACTAGCGAGAATGAGCAGTTCTTC
>TRBJ2-7|few|TRBV10-3|TRBD2
CATGTSGILYEQYF
TGTGCCACTGGGACTAGCGGGATCCTCTACGAGCAGTACTTC
>TRBJ1-5|NA|TRBV12-3/TRBV12-4|NA
CASSPGRTIHQPQHF
TGTGCCAGCAGTCCAGGCAGGACGATCCATCAGCCCCAGCATTTT
>TRBJ2-5|NA|TRBV12-3/TRBV12-4|NA
CASTKTYQETQYF
TGTGCCAGCACTAAAACGTACCAAGAGACCCAGTACTTC
>TRBJ2-5|few|TRBV20-1|NA
CSAREPRTNQETQYF
TGCAGTGCTAGAGAGCCCAGAACGAACCAAGAGACCCAGTACTTC
>TRBJ2-1|NA|TRBV7-3|TRBD2
CASSLKSSGHNEQFF
TGTGCCAGCAGCTTAAAGTCTAGCGGACACAATGAGCAGTTCTTC
>TRBJ1-1|many|TRBV7-2|NA
CASSLGPGPNTEAFF
TGTGCCAGCAGCTTAGGTCCGGGACCGAACACTGAAGCTTTCTTT
>TRBJ2-3|few|TRBV11-3|NA
CASTPKQKTDTQYF
TGTGCCAGCACCCCAAAGCAGAAAACAGATACGCAGTATTTT
>TRBJ2-3|NA|TRBV2|NA
CASLPWGITDTQYF
TGTGCCAGCCTCCCTTGGGGGATCACAGATACGCAGTATTTT
>TRBJ2-1|NA|TRBV6-2/TRBV6-3|NA
CASGERVGSYNEQFF
TGTGCCAGCGGGGAGCGGGTGGGTTCCTACAATGAGCAGTTCTTC
>TRBJ2-1|few|TRBV19|NA
CASSIERRISYNEQFF
TGTGCCAGTAGTATAGAGCGGAGAATCTCCTACAATGAGCAGTTCTTC
>TRBJ2-1|few|TRBV7-9|TRBD2
CASSLGTAGAVLQFF
TGTGCCAGCAGCTTAGGAACAGCGGGAGCGGTCTTACAGTTCTTC
>TRBJ2-3|few|TRBV12-3/TRBV12-4|NA
CASSPSTLTDTQYF
TGTGCCAGCAGCCCCTCCACCCTCACAGATACGCAGTATTTT
>TRBJ2-7|NA|TRBV6-5|NA
CASSIYSGPSVYEQYF
TGTGCCAGCAGCATCTACTCGGGGCCCTCGGTCTATGAGCAGTACTTC
>TRBJ2-7|NA|TRBV6-2/TRBV6-3|TRBD2
CASSYPGTSGNEQYF
TGTGCCAGCAGTTACCCAGGGACTAGCGGGAACGAGCAGTACTTC